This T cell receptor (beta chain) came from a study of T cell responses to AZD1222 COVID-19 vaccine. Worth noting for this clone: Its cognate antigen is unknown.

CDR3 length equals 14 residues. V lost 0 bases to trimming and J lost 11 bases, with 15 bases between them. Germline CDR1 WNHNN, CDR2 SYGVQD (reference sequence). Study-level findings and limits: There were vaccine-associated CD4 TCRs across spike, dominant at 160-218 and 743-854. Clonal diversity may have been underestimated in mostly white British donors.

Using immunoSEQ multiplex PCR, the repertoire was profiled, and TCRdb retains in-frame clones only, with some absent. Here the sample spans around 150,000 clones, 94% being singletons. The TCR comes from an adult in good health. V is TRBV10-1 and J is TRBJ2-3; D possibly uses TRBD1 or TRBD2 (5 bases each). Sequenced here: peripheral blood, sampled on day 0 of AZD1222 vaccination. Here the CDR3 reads CASSESIGERQQYF. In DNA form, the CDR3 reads TGCGCCAGCAGTGAGTCGATAGGGGAGCGCCAGCAGTATTTT.